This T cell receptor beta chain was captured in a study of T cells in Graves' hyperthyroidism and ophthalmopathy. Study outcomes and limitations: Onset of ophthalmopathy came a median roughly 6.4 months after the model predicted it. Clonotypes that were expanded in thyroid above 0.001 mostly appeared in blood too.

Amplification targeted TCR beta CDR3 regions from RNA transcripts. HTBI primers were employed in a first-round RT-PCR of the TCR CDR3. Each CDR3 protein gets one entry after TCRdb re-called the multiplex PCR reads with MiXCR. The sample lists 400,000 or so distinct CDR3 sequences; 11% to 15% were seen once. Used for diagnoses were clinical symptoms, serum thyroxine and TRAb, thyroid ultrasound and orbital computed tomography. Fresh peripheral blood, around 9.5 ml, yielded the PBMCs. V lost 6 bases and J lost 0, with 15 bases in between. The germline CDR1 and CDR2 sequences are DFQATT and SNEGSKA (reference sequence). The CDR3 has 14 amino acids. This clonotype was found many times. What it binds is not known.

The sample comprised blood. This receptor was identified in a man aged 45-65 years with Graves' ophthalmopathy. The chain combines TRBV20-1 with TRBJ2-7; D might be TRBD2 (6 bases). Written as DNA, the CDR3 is TGCAGTGCCCTAAACTGGGGGGACTCCTACGAGCAGTACTTC. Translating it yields CSALNWGDSYEQYF.